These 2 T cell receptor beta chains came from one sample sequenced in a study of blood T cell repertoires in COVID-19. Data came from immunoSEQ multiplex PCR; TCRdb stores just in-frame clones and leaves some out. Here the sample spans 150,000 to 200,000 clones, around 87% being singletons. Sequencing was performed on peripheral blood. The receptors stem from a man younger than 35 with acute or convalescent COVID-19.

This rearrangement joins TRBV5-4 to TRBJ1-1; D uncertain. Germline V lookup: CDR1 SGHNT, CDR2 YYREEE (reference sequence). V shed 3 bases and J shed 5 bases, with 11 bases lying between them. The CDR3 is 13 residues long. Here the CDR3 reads CASSSLSSTEAFF. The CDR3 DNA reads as TGTGCCAGCAGCTCCCTCTCGTCGACTGAAGCTTTCTTT.

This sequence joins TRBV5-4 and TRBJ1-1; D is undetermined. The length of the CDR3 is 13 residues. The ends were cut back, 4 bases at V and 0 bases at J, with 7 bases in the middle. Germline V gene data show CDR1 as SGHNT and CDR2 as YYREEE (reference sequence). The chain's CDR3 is CASSKQVNTEAFF. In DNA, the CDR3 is TGTGCCAGCAGCAAACAAGTGAACACTGAAGCTTTCTTT.